This entry lists 6 T cell receptor beta chains sequenced from one sample in a study of control samples from healthy donors and cancer patients. The protocol was immunoSEQ multiplex PCR, while the TCRdb copy is restricted to in-frame clones and leaves out a portion. The repertoire holds roughly 120,000 clones, with roughly 92% as singletons. Material: blood. These receptors were obtained from a woman under 30 in good health.

The gene calls are TRBV19 and TRBJ2-7; 7 bases align to TRBD1. The CDR3 extends over 14 amino acids. The germline gives CDR1 LNHDA, CDR2 SQIVND (reference sequence). V trimming: 6 bases; J trimming: 3 bases; junction bases outside the gene matches: 8. The CDR3, as DNA: TGTGCCAGTAGAGGTCGGACAGGCAACTACGAGCAGTACTTC. Translating gives CASRGRTGNYEQYF.

This chain joins TRBV24-1 and TRBJ1-2; tentative D call: TRBD1 (6 bases). Germline V gives CDR1 KGHDR, CDR2 SFDVKD. There are 13 residues in the CDR3. The germline V and J ends were trimmed by 5 bases and 5 bases, with 11 bases remaining between them. CDR3 DNA: TGTGCCACCAGTGTTGGACAGATGTATGGCTACACCTTC. This codes for CATSVGQMYGYTF.

This sequence joins TRBV28 and TRBJ2-5; 14 nucleotides align to TRBD2. Trimming took 2 bases from V and 5 from J; bases not matched to a gene: 13. Per germline, CDR1 MDHEN and CDR2 SYDVKM. CDR3 length: 19 residues. The DNA of the CDR3 is TGTGCCAGCAGTTTACCGGGACTAGCGGGAGTCGTTCGTCTCGAGACCCAGTACTTC. Residues: CASSLPGLAGVVRLETQYF. Drawing the rest from reference TRBV28 and TRBJ2-5, the complete variable domain is DVKVTQSSRYLVKRTGEKVFLECVQDMDHENMFWYRQDPGLGLRLIYFSYDVKMKEKGDIPEGYSVSREKKERFSLILESASTNQTSMYLCASSLPGLAGVVRLETQYFGPGTRLLVL.

V is TRBV4-3 and J is TRBJ1-1, with unresolved D. The CDR3 contains 14 residues. V lost 0 bases to trimming and J lost 0 bases, with 5 bases between them. Germline V gives CDR1 LGHNA, CDR2 YSLEER. The CDR3 region is CASSQEALNTEAFF. As DNA, the CDR3 is TGCGCCAGCAGCCAAGAGGCATTGAACACTGAAGCTTTCTTT.

The chain combines TRBV4-3 with TRBJ2-1; tentative D call: TRBD1 (6 bases). The CDR3 has 17 residues. Deletions cut 4 bases from V and 4 bases from J, with 20 bases between. Looked up from germline, CDR1 is LGHNA and CDR2 is YSLEER. CDR3 loop: CASSRDRLLYQYNEQFF. The CDR3 nucleotides read TGCGCCAGCAGCCGTGACAGGCTTCTATACCAATACAATGAGCAGTTCTTC.

J is TRBJ1-2 and V is TRBV30, with TRBD1 as a possible D gene (5 bases). Trimming cost V 4 bases and J 4 bases, with 13 bases left between them. Germline CDR1 is GTSNPN and CDR2 is SVGIG (reference sequence). The CDR3 contains 13 residues. CDR3 DNA sequence: TGTGCCTGGACCGGGGACGATGTCTATGGCTACACCTTC. It specifies CAWTGDDVYGYTF.